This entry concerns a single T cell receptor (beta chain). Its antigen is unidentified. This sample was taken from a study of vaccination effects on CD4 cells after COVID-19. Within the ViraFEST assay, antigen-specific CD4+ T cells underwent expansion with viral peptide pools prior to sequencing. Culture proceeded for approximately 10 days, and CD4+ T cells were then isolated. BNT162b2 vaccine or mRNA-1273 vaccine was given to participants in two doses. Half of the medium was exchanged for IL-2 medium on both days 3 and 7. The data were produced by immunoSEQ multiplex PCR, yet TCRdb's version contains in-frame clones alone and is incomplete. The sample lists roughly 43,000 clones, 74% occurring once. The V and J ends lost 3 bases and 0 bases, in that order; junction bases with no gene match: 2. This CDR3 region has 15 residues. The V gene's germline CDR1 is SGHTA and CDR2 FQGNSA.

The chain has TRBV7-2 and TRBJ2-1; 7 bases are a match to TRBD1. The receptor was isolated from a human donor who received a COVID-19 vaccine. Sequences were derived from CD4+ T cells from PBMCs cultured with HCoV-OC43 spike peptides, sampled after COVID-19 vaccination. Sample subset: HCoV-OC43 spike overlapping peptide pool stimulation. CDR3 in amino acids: CASSFDRASYNEQFF. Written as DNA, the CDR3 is TGTGCCAGCAGCTTTGACAGGGCCTCCTACAATGAGCAGTTCTTC.